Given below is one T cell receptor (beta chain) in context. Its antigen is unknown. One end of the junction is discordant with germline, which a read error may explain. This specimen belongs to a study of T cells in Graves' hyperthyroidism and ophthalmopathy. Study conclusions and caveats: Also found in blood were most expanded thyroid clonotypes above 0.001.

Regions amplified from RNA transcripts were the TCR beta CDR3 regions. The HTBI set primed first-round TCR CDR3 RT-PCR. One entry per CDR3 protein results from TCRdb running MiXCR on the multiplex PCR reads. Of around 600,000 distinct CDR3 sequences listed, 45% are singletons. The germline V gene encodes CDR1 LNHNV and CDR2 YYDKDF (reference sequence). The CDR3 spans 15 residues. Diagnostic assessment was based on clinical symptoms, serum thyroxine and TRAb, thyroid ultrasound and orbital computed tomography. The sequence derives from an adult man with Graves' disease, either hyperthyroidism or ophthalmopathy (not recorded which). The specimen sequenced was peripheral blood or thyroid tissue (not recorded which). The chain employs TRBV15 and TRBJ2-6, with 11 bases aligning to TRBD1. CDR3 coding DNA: TGTGCCACCAGCAGAGCCGGGACAGGGGGCAACGTCCTGACTTTC. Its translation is CATSRAGTGGNVLTF. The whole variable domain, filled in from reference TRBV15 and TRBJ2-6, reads DAMVIQNPRYQVTQFGKPVTLSCSQTLNHNVMYWYQQKSSQAPKLLFHYYDKDFNNEADTPDNFQSRRPNTSFCFLDIRSPGLGDTAMYLCATSRAGTGGNVLTFGAGSRLTVL.